This T cell receptor beta chain was recorded in a study of radiation and T cells in renal cell carcinoma. TCRdb keeps only in-frame clones here, not all; method: immunoSEQ multiplex PCR. The sample yields about 150,000 clones, approximately 88% seen once. Stated time point: blood 2 weeks post-SBRT. The sample's treatment: 15 Gy SBRT to primary tumor, nephrectomy 4 weeks later. Radiation-treated patients gave blood at baseline, week 2 and week 4. Clear cell pathology was present in this patient's renal cell carcinoma. The sample was blood, taken from a patient whose treatment included radiotherapy and nephrectomy. The clonotype was recovered from a woman aged 45 to 65 with renal cell carcinoma.

The DNA of the CDR3 is TGTGCCATCAGTGAGTCGGGAAGACCCCTCCACTTT. It encodes CAISESGRPLHF. The rearrangement uses TRBV10-3 and TRBJ1-6; no definite D call. This CDR3 has 12 amino acids. V was shortened by 0 bases and J by 12 bases, with 6 bases between the two germline ends. Germline V gene data show CDR1 as ENHRY and CDR2 as SYGVKD.